This T cell receptor beta chain was recorded in a study of shared clonotypes between healthy human individuals (dated by TCRdb to the early 2020s). Notes on the research overall: Three men and a couple of women, aged 18 to 49 years, made up the cohort. For each donor, CD4 naive and CD4 memory were each given three plates, CD8 naive was given two plates, and CD8 memory was given one plate. To estimate repertoire size and how much clonotype sharing occurs between individuals, the study deeply sequenced the blood TCR repertoires of 4 to 6 healthy adults. Different laboratories and diverse techniques were used to prepare libraries and sequence TCR repertoires, to increase sequencing depth and limit assay-specific biases. Per donor, leukapheresis produced somewhere between about 0.94 and 9 billion PBMCs.

Worth noting for this clone: Which antigen it targets is not known. There are no base qualities to consult, and no much larger clone falls within one base.

Taken from the germline V gene, the CDR1 and CDR2 loops are SNHLY and FYNNEI. The CDR3 numbers 14 residues from cysteine through phenylalanine. Just the 42-base CDR3 DNA is kept, in frame starting at base 1. V is cut by 4 bases and J by 4 bases, and the space between the germline ends is 11 bases. Using the deep immunoSEQ assay, TCR CDR3 regions were amplified from genomic DNA by multiplex PCR. For each cell subset, the extracted genomic DNA was distributed evenly across all wells of several immunoSEQ 96-well plates, and each plate served as one replicate. For sorted subsets, approximately 200 ng of genomic DNA, equivalent to some 33,000 T cell genomes, went into each replicate PCR. The purified libraries were quantified using a Qubit 3.0 fluorometer, sized with a Bioanalyzer 2100, and then quantified again using the KAPA Library Quantification kit. Every immunoSEQ 96-well plate was sequenced on a separate single-read 150-cycle Illumina NextSeq 550 flow cell. On the study's bioinformatics: Because only junctional sequences without quality scores were contained in the immunoSEQ output, filtering matching that applied to full-length reads could not be performed. To assign V/J genes and CDR3, sequences were annotated against IMGT germline references using PyIR, a Python wrapper for IgBLAST v1.9. Reads were removed for weak V/J assignments (E-value above 1e-6), missing CDR3, stop codons, out-of-frame junctions, or ambiguous translated residues. A V3J clonotype was defined by an identical inferred V gene, J gene, and CDR3 amino acid sequence. Percentage overlap between repertoires was calculated by dividing the number of shared unique clonotypes by the size of the smaller repertoire. Richness of each repertoire was evaluated using RTK rarefaction, the Chao1 estimator, and Recon v2.1 estimates of unobserved clonotypes. Generation probabilities for all TCRbeta clonotypes obtained by the gDNA method from a handful of donors were computed using OLGA. Entries here come from immuneACCESS through TCRdb and include only in-frame sequences with V and J called. Some clones fail to appear in such tables; in the studies checked, an unresolved V gene covers under half of the shortfall, and the cause of the remainder is unknown. For V, J and clone size, that table is used; D and trimming come from the DNA. This sample lists over 150,000 clones; approximately 61% were detected once. 10% of the sample rests with the top ten.

Here is what the overall study found, with its caveats: Higher generation probabilities were observed for clonotypes shared by all four sorted-subset donors than for non-shared clonotypes. Pairwise subsampling led to the expectation that sequencing depth would affect the degree of clonotype sharing among donors. Larger estimated clonotype richness was generally found for naive subsets than for memory subsets. Incomplete sequencing was indicated by rarefaction of sorted-subset datasets, despite the large sequencing depth. Across a few donors, about 5% of naive CD4, roughly 3.8% of naive CD8, around 2.1% of memory CD4, and over 0.35% of memory CD8 clonotypes were shared. Because the study included a small number of donors, the genetic and exposure-history diversity represented was limited. Sampling was restricted to blood, and TCR repertoires in tissues likely differ from the TCR repertoires found in blood.

The donors were healthy, HIV-negative adults who had no recently reported acute infections or vaccinations. Only Caucasian adults living in Nashville, Tennessee, USA were represented among the donors. CD4+ T cells were enriched by magnetic negative selection, after which naive cells were positively selected on CD45RA and the negative fraction was taken as the memory subset. Blood was obtained by leukapheresis, after which PBMCs were separated by Ficoll-Histopaque density gradient centrifugation and cryopreserved in liquid nitrogen vapor phase. Analytical flow cytometry was used to check the purity and quantity of each magnetically sorted T cell population. Genomic DNA was isolated from each sorted fraction and quantified by UV absorbance on a Nanodrop 2000c.

This chain joins TRBV2 to TRBJ2-1; confidence is insufficient to name the D gene. This receptor was obtained from a man aged 25 to 45 in good health. The sample was memory CD4+ T cells sorted from blood. The sample's cell subset or site label, decoded: CD45RA-negative fraction. The DNA is TGTGCCAGCAGTGTCTCTCCCGGGTACAATGAGCAGTTCTTC. This gives the protein CASSVSPGYNEQFF.